The 14 T cell receptor beta chains below come from one sample, sequenced in a study of spatial heterogeneity in lung cancer. TCRdb recomputed calls from the 5' RACE reads with MiXCR, one row per CDR3 protein. The sample records roughly 320 distinct CDR3 sequences, 40% to 50% being singletons. Which antigens these TCRs recognize remains unknown. Indicated time point: sample taken at primary tumor resection. Findings of the study overall: How many expanded intratumoral alpha and beta TCRs were present tracked the tumor mutation count, which was a count of nonsynonymous mutations.

The sequencing here drew on lung tumor tissue, taken at surgery. These receptors were taken from a male donor with early-stage non-small cell lung cancer.

The table lists this clonotype with a few counts. Little can be read into the size of this beta chain, an off-target read in a library designed for alpha chains. The CDR3 loop is CASSVGLAVNEQFF. The DNA for the CDR3 is TGTGCCAGCAGCGTCGGACTAGCCGTCAATGAGCAGTTCTTC. The chain recombines TRBV5-5 with TRBJ2-1; 8 nucleotides align to TRBD2. The germline gives CDR1 SGHKS, CDR2 YYEKEE (reference sequence). The CDR3 is 14 amino acids. Trimming removed 4 bases from V and 6 bases from J; junction bases left unmatched: 6.

With respect to this clonotype: This beta chain came through as a stray read in a library set up for alpha chains, and its size says little. This chain links TRBV19 with TRBJ1-5; a possible D gene is TRBD1 (6 bases). This CDR3 has 14 residues. Trimming left V 11 bases short and J 4 bases short, with 18 bases between. The germline V gene has CDR1 LNHDA and CDR2 SQIVND (reference sequence). In nucleotides, the CDR3 is TGTGCCTGTACCGAGCGGCAGGGGAATCAGCCCCAGCATTTT. It specifies CACTERQGNQPQHF.

This clonotype is judged hyperexpanded. This beta chain lies outside the target of a library built for alpha chains; its clone size means little. The CDR3 spells CASSLSGQSGNTIYF. The CDR3 coding sequence is TGTGCCAGCAGTCTCTCGGGACAGTCAGGAAACACCATATATTTT. This chain uses TRBV28 with TRBJ1-3, with 7 bases fitting TRBD1. The CDR3 consists of 15 residues. Germline V gives CDR1 MDHEN, CDR2 SYDVKM. Unmatched junction bases numbered 8, after V lost 5 bases and J lost 4 bases.

This clonotype was observed a few times. This beta chain slipped into a library made for alpha chains as a stray read, so its size is not meaningful. The chain couples TRBV11-2 to TRBJ2-7, with 12 bases that match TRBD2. CDR1 SGHAT and CDR2 FQNNGV come from the germline V gene. CDR3 length: 19 amino acids. Unmatched junction bases numbered 15, after V lost 0 bases and J lost 6 bases. CDR3 region: CASSLDSARTSGIYFEQYF. The CDR3 nucleotides read TGTGCCAGCAGCTTAGATAGCGCAAGGACTAGCGGGATATATTTCGAGCAGTACTTC.

A note on this clonotype: The size of this beta chain means little, since it is a stray read in a library made for alpha chains. The chain joins TRBV6-2 or TRBV6-3 to TRBJ2-1, with a tentative D call TRBD1 (5 bases). The CDR3 runs 15 residues. Looked up from germline, CDR1 is MNHEY and CDR2 is SVGEGT. V was shortened by 2 bases and J by 6 bases, with 14 bases between the two germline ends. CDR3 nucleotides: TGTGCCAGCAGTTACGAAACTCAGGGAAGCAATGAGCAGTTCTTC. It is translated as CASSYETQGSNEQFF.

This clonotype was seen a single time. For a library built for alpha chains, this beta chain is a stray read; little rests on its size. The V call is TRBV20-1, the J call TRBJ2-1, with TRBD2 matching 8 bases. The ends lost 1 base at V and 2 bases at J; junction bases unmatched: 4. The CDR3 is 15 amino acids. The germline CDR1 and CDR2 sequences are DFQATT and SNEGSKA (reference sequence). The CDR3 loop reads CSARGSSGAYNEQFF. The CDR3 nucleotides are TGCAGTGCTAGAGGAAGTAGCGGGGCCTACAATGAGCAGTTCTTC.

This clonotype was observed a few times. In a library made to pick up alpha chains, this beta chain is a stray read with a size that means little. V gene TRBV20-1 combines with J gene TRBJ1-1; D is ambiguous. The CDR3 sequence is 18 residues long. V lost 0 bases, J lost 1 base, and 21 bases lay in between. Germline values: CDR1 DFQATT, CDR2 SNEGSKA (reference sequence). The CDR3 coding sequence is TGCAGTGCTAGAGATGTAGAAGGGCAGGCGTATCCGAACACTGAAGCTTTCTTT. Translated: CSARDVEGQAYPNTEAFF.

In regard to this clonotype: Since the library was made to target alpha chains, this beta chain is a stray read and its abundance is not meaningful. V usage is TRBV5-1 and J usage is TRBJ2-2; D is undetermined. This CDR3 has 14 residues. V was shortened by 7 bases and J by 1 base, with 11 bases between the two germline ends. Germline loops: CDR1 SGHRS, CDR2 YFSETQ. CDR3 coding DNA: TGCGCCAGCCGCCCGGCCGGGAACACCGGGGAGCTGTTTTTT. Its protein product is CASRPAGNTGELFF.

This clonotype was found once. This beta chain came through as a stray read in a library set up for alpha chains, and its size says little. This chain connects TRBV18 to TRBJ2-7; TRBD2 aligns across 14 bases. The CDR3 contains 17 residues. CDR1 KGHSH and CDR2 LQKENI come from the germline V gene. The V segment lost 7 bases and the J segment 2 bases; nucleotides outside the gene matches: 10. The CDR3 bases are TGTGCCAGCTGCACCGGGACTAGCGGGAGTGGGGCCTACGAGCAGTACTTC. Protein sequence: CASCTGTSGSGAYEQYF.

About this clonotype itself: The size of this beta chain means little, since it is a stray read in a library made for alpha chains. J is TRBJ2-3 and V is TRBV10-2; D may be TRBD2 (6 bases). V was cut by 8 bases and J by 3 bases, with 12 bases left in between. Germline V CDR1 and CDR2: WSHSY, SAAADI. The CDR3 totals 13 residues. The DNA of the CDR3 is TGCGCCAGCGGACCGGGAGTTACAGATACGCAGTATTTT. Translating gives CASGPGVTDTQYF.

This clonotype was detected only a few times. The library was designed around alpha chains, so this beta chain is a stray read whose abundance carries little weight. The chain is built from TRBV11-2 and TRBJ2-6, with TRBD1 as a possible D gene (6 bases). Looked up from germline, CDR1 is SGHAT and CDR2 is FQNNGV. This CDR3 has 14 amino acids. V was cut by 8 bases and J by 0 bases, with 8 bases left in between. For the CDR3, the DNA is TGTGCCAGCGGACAGTCCTCTGGGGCCAACGTCCTGACTTTC. This codes for CASGQSSGANVLTF.

A remark on this clonotype: Since it is a stray read in a library aimed at alpha chains, this beta chain has a size that is not meaningful. V and J are TRBV2 and TRBJ2-5; D remains unclear. Germline-derived CDR1 and CDR2 are SNHLY and FYNNEI. The length of the CDR3 is 14 residues. The V end was cut by 2 bases, the J end by 1 base, with 8 bases between. The CDR3 DNA reads TGTGCCAGCAGTGAAAACCGACTCCAAGAGACCCAGTACTTC. It specifies CASSENRLQETQYF.

As for this clonotype: This beta chain turned up in a library designed for alpha chains; as an off-target read, its abundance says little. The J gene is TRBJ2-1, the V gene TRBV12-3 or TRBV12-4; 11 nucleotides line up with TRBD2. This CDR3 region has 15 residues. The J segment lost 8 bases and the V segment lost 5 bases, leaving 8 bases of the junction unmatched. In DNA, the CDR3 is TGTGCCAGCAGTCCCGGGACTAGCGGAACAGATGAGCAGTTCTTC. Translating it yields CASSPGTSGTDEQFF.

As regards this clonotype: A library prepared for alpha chains yielded this beta chain as an off-target read; its size is of little meaning. V is TRBV7-6 and J is TRBJ1-2; D might be TRBD1 (5 bases). This CDR3 is 15 amino acids long. CDR1 is SGHVS, CDR2 FNYEAQ, per germline. V was trimmed by 5 bases and J by 0 bases, leaving 13 bases between them. The CDR3 spells CASSPRDSSNYGYTF. CDR3 sequence (DNA): TGTGCCAGCAGCCCACGGGACTCGTCTAACTATGGCTACACCTTC.